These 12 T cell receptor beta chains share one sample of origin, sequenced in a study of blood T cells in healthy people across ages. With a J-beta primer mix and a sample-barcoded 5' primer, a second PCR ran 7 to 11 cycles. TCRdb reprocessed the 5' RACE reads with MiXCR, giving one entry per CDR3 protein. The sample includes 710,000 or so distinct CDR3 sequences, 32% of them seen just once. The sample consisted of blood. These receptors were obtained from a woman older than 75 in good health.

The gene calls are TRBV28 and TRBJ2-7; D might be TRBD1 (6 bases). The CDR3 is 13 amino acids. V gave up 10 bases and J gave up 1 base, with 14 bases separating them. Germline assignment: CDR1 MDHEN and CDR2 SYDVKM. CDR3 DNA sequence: TGTGCCACCAGGTCAGGACAGTCCTACGAGCAGTACTTC. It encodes CATRSGQSYEQYF. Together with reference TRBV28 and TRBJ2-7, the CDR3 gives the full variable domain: DVKVTQSSRYLVKRTGEKVFLECVQDMDHENMFWYRQDPGLGLRLIYFSYDVKMKEKGDIPEGYSVSREKKERFSLILESASTNQTSMYLCATRSGQSYEQYFGPGTRLTVT.

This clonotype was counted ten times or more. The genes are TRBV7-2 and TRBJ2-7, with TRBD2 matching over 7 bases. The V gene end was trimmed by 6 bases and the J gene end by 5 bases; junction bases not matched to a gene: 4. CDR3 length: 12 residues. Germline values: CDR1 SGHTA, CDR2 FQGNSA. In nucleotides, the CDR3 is TGTGCCAGCAGAAGCGGGATCCACGAGCAGTACTTC. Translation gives CASRSGIHEQYF.

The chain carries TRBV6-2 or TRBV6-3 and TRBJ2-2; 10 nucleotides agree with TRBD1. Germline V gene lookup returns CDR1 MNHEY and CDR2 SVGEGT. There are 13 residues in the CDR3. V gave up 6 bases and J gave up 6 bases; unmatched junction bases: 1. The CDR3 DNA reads TGTGCCAGCAGGACAGGGGGCCCCGGGGAGCTGTTTTTT. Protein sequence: CASRTGGPGELFF.

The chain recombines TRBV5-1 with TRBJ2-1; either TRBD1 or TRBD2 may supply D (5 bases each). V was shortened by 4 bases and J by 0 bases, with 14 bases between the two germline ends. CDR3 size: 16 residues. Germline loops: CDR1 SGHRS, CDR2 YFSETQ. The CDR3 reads CASSTGRSSSYNEQFF. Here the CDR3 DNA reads TGCGCCAGCAGCACGGGACGAAGTAGCTCCTACAATGAGCAGTTCTTC.

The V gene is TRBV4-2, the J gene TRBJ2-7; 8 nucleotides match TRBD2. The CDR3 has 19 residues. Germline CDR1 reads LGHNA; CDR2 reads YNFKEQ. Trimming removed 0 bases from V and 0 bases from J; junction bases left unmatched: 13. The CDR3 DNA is TGTGCCAGCAGCCAAGATAGGGGACTAGGGCCCCCAAGCTCCTACGAGCAGTACTTC. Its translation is CASSQDRGLGPPSSYEQYF.

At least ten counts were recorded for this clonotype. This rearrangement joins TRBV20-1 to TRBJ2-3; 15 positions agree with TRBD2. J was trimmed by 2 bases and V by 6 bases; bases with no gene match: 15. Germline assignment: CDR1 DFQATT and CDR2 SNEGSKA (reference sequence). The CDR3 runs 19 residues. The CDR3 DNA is TGCAGTGCCCCTCCCGGACTAGCGGGGGGGATAAGCAACACAGATACGCAGTATTTT. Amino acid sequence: CSAPPGLAGGISNTDTQYF.

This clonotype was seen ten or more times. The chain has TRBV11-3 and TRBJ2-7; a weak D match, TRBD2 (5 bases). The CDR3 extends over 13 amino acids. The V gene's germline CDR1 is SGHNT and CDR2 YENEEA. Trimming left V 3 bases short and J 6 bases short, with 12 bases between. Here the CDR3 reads CASSFPGEGEQYF. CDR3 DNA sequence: TGTGCCAGCAGCTTCCCAGGCGAGGGCGAGCAGTACTTC.

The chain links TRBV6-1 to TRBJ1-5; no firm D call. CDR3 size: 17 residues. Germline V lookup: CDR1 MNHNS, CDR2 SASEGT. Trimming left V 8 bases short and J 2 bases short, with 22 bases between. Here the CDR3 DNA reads TGTGCCAGCCAACCTATTGAATCGGCCATTGGCAATCAGCCCCAGCATTTT. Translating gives CASQPIESAIGNQPQHF.

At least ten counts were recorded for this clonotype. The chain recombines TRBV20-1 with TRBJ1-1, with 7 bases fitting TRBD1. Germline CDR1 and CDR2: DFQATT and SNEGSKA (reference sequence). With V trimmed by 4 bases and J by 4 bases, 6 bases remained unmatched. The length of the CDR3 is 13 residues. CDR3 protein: CSATTGLVTEAFF. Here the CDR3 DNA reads TGCAGTGCTACGACAGGGTTGGTCACTGAAGCTTTCTTT.

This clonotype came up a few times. The CDR3 DNA reads as TGTGCCAGCAGCCGACAGGAAAGCTCCTACAATGAGCAGTTCTTC. It specifies CASSRQESSYNEQFF. The chain uses TRBV13 and TRBJ2-1; possibly TRBD1 for D (6 bases). In germline, CDR1 is PRHDT, CDR2 FYEKMQ (reference sequence). The CDR3 is 15 amino acids. V was clipped by 5 bases and J by 0 bases, with 11 bases between them.

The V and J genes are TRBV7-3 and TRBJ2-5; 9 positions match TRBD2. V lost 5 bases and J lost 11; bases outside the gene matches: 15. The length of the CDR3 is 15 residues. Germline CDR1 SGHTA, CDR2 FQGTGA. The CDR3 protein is CASSPVAGASNEQYF. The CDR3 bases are TGTGCCAGCAGCCCCGTAGCGGGGGCCAGCAATGAGCAGTACTTC. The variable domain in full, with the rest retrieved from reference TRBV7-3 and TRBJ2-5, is GAGVSQTPSNKVTEKGKYVELRCDPISGHTALYWYRQSLGQGPEFLIYFQGTGAADDSGLPNDRFFAVRPEGSVSTLKIQRTERGDSAVYLCASSPVAGASNEQYFGPGTRLLVL.

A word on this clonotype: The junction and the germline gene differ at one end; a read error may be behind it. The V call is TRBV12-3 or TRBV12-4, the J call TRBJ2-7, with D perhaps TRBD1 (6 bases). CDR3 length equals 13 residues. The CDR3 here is CASSIAGAYEQYF. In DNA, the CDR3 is TGTGCCAGCAGTATAGCAGGGGCCTACGAGCAGTACTTC.